Listed below are T cell receptor beta chains from one sample, sequenced in a study of blood T cell repertoires in COVID-19. Generated by immunoSEQ multiplex PCR, the TCRdb table keeps only in-frame clones and is missing some. The sample holds 200,000 to 250,000 clones, around 84% seen once. Material for sequencing was peripheral blood. The origin of the receptors is an elderly woman with COVID-19, enrolled during active disease. Both conserved end residues are part of each CDR3. The D gene is left open where the match is weak. Clone size is given for some rows only: seen once, a few or many times, or a class if the clone is expanded.

j_call | v_call | d_call | clone_size | cdr3_aa | cdr3_nt
TRBJ2-5 | TRBV5-4 | - | - | CASSRGQETQYF | TGTGCCAGCAGCCGGGGACAAGAGACCCAGTACTTC
TRBJ2-2 | TRBV7-6 | TRBD2 | - | CASGSGGGAGTGELFF | TGTGCCAGCGGGTCGGGCGGGGGAGCAGGAACCGGGGAGCTGTTTTTT
TRBJ1-5 | TRBV18 | - | - | CASSMGHQTGNQPQHF | TGTGCCAGCTCAATGGGACACCAAACGGGTAATCAGCCCCAGCATTTT
TRBJ1-5 | TRBV7-9 | - | - | CASSWDTSNQPQHF | TGTGCCAGCAGCTGGGACACAAGCAATCAGCCCCAGCATTTT
TRBJ1-2 | TRBV19 | - | - | CASSKGGDNYGYTF | TGTGCCAGTAGTAAGGGAGGGGATAACTATGGCTACACCTTC
TRBJ1-3 | TRBV19 | - | - | CASSIGAISGNTIYF | TGTGCCAGTAGTATAGGAGCCATCTCTGGAAACACCATATATTTT
TRBJ2-5 | TRBV24-1 | TRBD2 | - | CATSDLGLAGGETQYF | TGTGCCACCAGTGACCTTGGACTAGCGGGGGGGGAGACCCAGTACTTC
TRBJ2-5 | TRBV7-2 | - | - | CASSDSPGIVQETQYF | TGTGCCAGCAGCGACTCCCCGGGAATCGTCCAAGAGACCCAGTACTTC
TRBJ1-3 | TRBV7-8 | - | few | CASSLGTASGNTIYF | TGTGCCAGCAGCTTAGGGACAGCCTCTGGAAACACCATATATTTT
TRBJ2-1 | TRBV6-4 | - | - | CASSGEGGKNNEQFF | TGTGCCAGCAGTGGGGAAGGGGGAAAGAACAATGAGCAGTTCTTC
TRBJ2-1 | TRBV6-6 | - | - | CASSYGQGHYNEQFF | TGTGCCAGCAGTTACGGGCAGGGACACTACAATGAGCAGTTCTTC
TRBJ1-2 | TRBV18 | TRBD1 | once | CASSPQGQGYGYTF | TGTGCCAGCTCACCCCAAGGACAGGGTTACGGCTACACCTTC
TRBJ1-2 | TRBV28 | - | - | CASQGTSHNYGYTF | TGTGCCAGCCAGGGCACCTCACATAACTATGGCTACACCTTC
TRBJ1-2 | TRBV24-1 | TRBD1 | - | CATSNTGGYGYTF | TGTGCCACCAGTAACACAGGGGGCTATGGCTACACCTTC
TRBJ1-4 | TRBV7-9 | - | - | CASSLVLSDRHATNEKLFF | TGTGCCAGCAGCTTAGTCTTGAGCGACAGACACGCAACTAATGAAAAACTGTTTTTT
TRBJ2-6 | TRBV9 | TRBD1 | - | CASSATGGAYNVLTF | TGTGCCAGCAGCGCTACAGGGGGCGCCTACAACGTCCTGACTTTC
TRBJ2-5 | TRBV6-6 | - | - | CASSYPQDSQETQYF | TGTGCCAGCAGTTACCCCCAGGACAGCCAAGAGACCCAGTACTTC
TRBJ2-2 | TRBV7-2 | - | - | CASSSRTGKTGELFF | TGTGCCAGCAGCTCCCGGACTGGTAAAACCGGGGAGCTGTTTTTT
TRBJ1-1 | TRBV28 | - | - | CASSVNTEAFF | TGTGCCAGCTCAGTGAACACTGAAGCTTTCTTT
TRBJ1-5 | TRBV7-2 | - | once | CASSPASRNQPQHF | TGTGCCAGCAGCCCCGCATCCAGGAATCAGCCCCAGCATTTT
TRBJ2-5 | TRBV11-2 | TRBD1 | - | CASRGQGDETQYF | TGTGCCAGCAGAGGACAGGGGGACGAGACCCAGTACTTC
TRBJ2-6 | TRBV7-9 | - | once | CASSFSLGASGANVLTF | TGTGCCAGCAGCTTTTCACTGGGGGCCTCTGGGGCCAACGTCCTGACTTTC
TRBJ2-5 | TRBV3-1/TRBV3-2 | - | - | CASSQVEASTQYF | TGTGCCAGCAGCCAAGTGGAGGCGTCGACCCAGTACTTC
TRBJ2-4 | TRBV5-1 | TRBD1 | - | CASSAGGLDIQYF | TGCGCCAGCAGCGCAGGGGGTTTGGACATTCAGTACTTC
TRBJ1-3 | TRBV6-1 | - | - | CASSESLRGGNTIYF | TGTGCCAGCAGTGAAAGTTTACGGGGGGGAAACACCATATATTTT
TRBJ2-2 | TRBV19 | - | - | CASSPPPVGHLTGELFF | TGTGCCAGTAGTCCCCCCCCCGTGGGGCACCTCACCGGGGAGCTGTTTTTT
TRBJ1-5 | TRBV6-5 | - | - | CASSSVAGSNQPQHF | TGTGCCAGCAGTTCTGTTGCAGGGAGCAATCAGCCCCAGCATTTT
TRBJ2-1 | TRBV4-1 | - | - | CASSQDSRATHNEQFF | TGCGCCAGCAGCCAAGATTCCAGGGCCACCCACAATGAGCAGTTCTTC